These 26 T cell receptor beta chains were sequenced from one sample in a study of T-cell reconstitution after alpha-beta-depleted transplantation in children. For TCRbeta, the library was prepared with unique molecular identifiers. MiXCR, run by TCRdb on the PCR reads, gives a single entry per CDR3 protein. The data contain under 750,000 distinct CDR3 sequences, about 21% of them singletons. Source: PBMCs, mostly from graft donor cells, taken 360 days after TCRalphabeta/CD19-depleted stem cell transplant. The receptors shown here come from a boy less than two years old who had a stem cell transplant for acute myeloid leukemia, so the T cells may come from the graft donor.

The chain couples TRBV7-9 to TRBJ2-5; TRBD2 matches at 7 bases. The CDR3 spans 14 residues. The junction had 8 bases not matched to a gene; V was cut back by 5 bases and J by 5 bases. Germline V gene sequence: CDR1 SEHNR, CDR2 FQNEAQ (reference sequence). The CDR3 DNA reads as TGTGCCAGCAGCCCTTCCACACTAGCGGAGACCCAGTACTTC. Its translation is CASSPSTLAETQYF.

The chain joins TRBV20-1 to TRBJ2-7; D is unclear. The V and J ends lost 3 bases and 2 bases respectively, with 8 bases between them. Germline V gene sequence: CDR1 DFQATT, CDR2 SNEGSKA (reference sequence). This CDR3 comprises 12 residues. CDR3 DNA sequence: TGCAGTGCTAGTCCCACGACCTACGAGCAGTACGTC. Encoded protein: CSASPTTYEQYV.

The chain has TRBV12-3 or TRBV12-4 and TRBJ2-3; unclear D gene. This CDR3 comprises 13 residues. V dropped 3 bases and J dropped 3 bases, with 7 bases sitting between them. CDR3 nucleotides: TGTGCCAGCAGTTTCCCCCTGACAGATACGCAGTATTTT. It encodes CASSFPLTDTQYF.

This clonotype was detected many times. The V and J genes are TRBV14 and TRBJ1-3; no clear D. V dropped 4 bases and J dropped 2 bases, with 6 bases sitting between them. CDR1 and CDR2 (germline): SGHDN, FVKESK. The CDR3 loop spans 13 amino acids. CDR3 loop: CASSRQPGNTIYF. For the CDR3, the DNA is TGTGCCAGCAGCCGGCAGCCTGGAAACACCATATATTTT.

This clonotype was counted only a few times. J is TRBJ2-7 and V is TRBV6-4; D not resolved. The CDR3 sequence is 17 residues long. Trimming took 0 bases from V and 3 from J, leaving 18 bases between them. Germline V gene lookup returns CDR1 MRHNA and CDR2 SNTAGT. The CDR3 loop reads CASSDSTCGTGSYEQYF. The CDR3 DNA reads TGTGCCAGCAGTGACTCGACGTGCGGTACCGGCAGCTACGAGCAGTACTTC.

V usage is TRBV20-1 and J usage is TRBJ2-1, with D maybe TRBD2 (5 bases). This CDR3 has 11 amino acids. Germline CDR1 and CDR2: DFQATT and SNEGSKA (reference sequence). V shed 6 bases and J shed 8 bases, with 11 bases lying between them. In DNA, the CDR3 is TGCAGTGCCCGAGGGCTAGATGAGCAGTTCTTC. Translating it yields CSARGLDEQFF.

This clonotype was found a few times. The DNA of the CDR3 is TGCAGTGCTAGTGATGGCACTGAAGCTTTCTTT. Translating gives CSASDGTEAFF. The rearrangement links TRBV20-1 to TRBJ1-1; D remains unclear. Germline lookup yields CDR1 DFQATT and CDR2 SNEGSKA (reference sequence). V dropped 3 bases and J dropped 4 bases, with 6 bases sitting between them. There are 11 residues in the CDR3.

The genes are TRBV20-1 and TRBJ2-4; D not resolved. Trimming shortened V by 0 bases and J by 0 bases, and 15 bases separated the two germline ends. Looked up from germline, CDR1 is DFQATT and CDR2 is SNEGSKA (reference sequence). The CDR3 consists of 17 residues. The CDR3 DNA reads as TGCAGTGCTAGAGACCTGACTGGTCTGGCAGCCAAAAACATTCAGTACTTC. It encodes CSARDLTGLAAKNIQYF.

The V call is TRBV29-1, the J call TRBJ2-1; D remains ambiguous. The CDR3 is 12 amino acids. The V gene's germline CDR1 is SQVTM and CDR2 ANQGSEA. The CDR3 here is CSFHFRYNEQFF. DNA of the CDR3: TGCAGTTTTCATTTTCGGTACAATGAGCAGTTCTTC.

This clonotype was seen only a few times. V usage is TRBV20-1 and J usage is TRBJ2-7, with 9 bases identical to TRBD2. The germline gives CDR1 DFQATT, CDR2 SNEGSKA (reference sequence). The V gene end was trimmed by 0 bases and the J gene end by 3 bases; junction bases not matched to a gene: 3. The CDR3 sequence is 14 residues long. The CDR3 DNA follows: TGCAGTGCTAGAGACCAGCGGGGGGTCTACGAGCAGTACGTC. This codes for CSARDQRGVYEQYV.

This clonotype was detected a few times. This chain links TRBV12-3 or TRBV12-4 with TRBJ2-7, with D maybe TRBD1 (6 bases). V lost 6 bases and J 0 bases, leaving 18 bases between the germline ends. There are 16 residues in the CDR3. CDR3 nucleotides: TGTGCCAGCAGCACAGGGTCGGATGGGTTCTCCTACGAGCAGTACTTC. Amino acid sequence: CASSTGSDGFSYEQYF.

The table lists this clonotype with a few counts. This chain links TRBV6-4 with TRBJ1-4; a possible D gene is TRBD1 (5 bases). The CDR3 spans 19 residues. The V gene's germline CDR1 is MRHNA and CDR2 SNTAGT. Trimming removed 2 bases at V and 0 bases at J, with 19 bases between. Here the CDR3 DNA reads TGTGCCAGCAGTGACATCGATTACGACATGACAGCAACTAATGAAAAACTGTTTTTT. It yields the protein CASSDIDYDMTATNEKLFF.

This clonotype was found a few times. The chain couples TRBV20-1 to TRBJ2-3; D call uncertain. The CDR3 has 15 residues. The V and J ends lost 0 bases and 2 bases respectively, with 12 bases between them. Germline V gene data show CDR1 as DFQATT and CDR2 as SNEGSKA (reference sequence). The CDR3 protein is CSARDAGPLTDTQYF. Here the CDR3 DNA reads TGCAGTGCTAGAGACGCTGGGCCACTCACAGATACGCAGTATTTT.

In its sample, this clonotype was seen many times. In nucleotides, the CDR3 is TGTGCCAGCAGTGAACTTGGGGGAGAGCAGTACGTC. Translated, it gives CASSELGGEQYV. The V gene is TRBV25-1, the J gene TRBJ2-7, with D perhaps TRBD1 or TRBD2 (5 bases each). V lost 2 bases and J 7 bases, leaving 9 bases between the germline ends. This CDR3 is built from 12 residues. The germline CDR1 and CDR2 sequences are MGHDK and SYGVNS.

The gene calls are TRBV7-9 and TRBJ2-7, with D unclear. The CDR3 contains 15 residues. V shed 5 bases and J shed 0 bases, with 14 bases lying between them. CDR1 and CDR2 from the germline V gene are SEHNR and FQNEAQ (reference sequence). The CDR3 protein is CASSGIHTSSYEQYF. DNA of the CDR3: TGTGCCAGCAGCGGGATACACACGAGCTCCTACGAGCAGTACTTC.

Turning to this clonotype: The germline gene is not matched at one end of the junction; a read error may be the cause. The chain employs TRBV7-2 and TRBJ1-3; 8 nucleotides match TRBD1. The CDR3 sequence is 16 residues long. Germline values: CDR1 SGHTA, CDR2 FQGNSA. CDR3 in DNA: TGCCCCAGCAGCCTATCAGGGGGCGCGTCTGGAAACACCATATATTTT. Protein product: CPSSLSGGASGNTIYF.

The chain links TRBV12-3 or TRBV12-4 to TRBJ2-5, with 7 nucleotides matching TRBD1. Trimming cost V 6 bases and J 6 bases; bases outside gene matches: 10. The CDR3 totals 14 residues. The CDR3 region is CASRPTGVGKTQYF. In nucleotides, the CDR3 is TGTGCCAGCAGACCTACAGGGGTGGGAAAGACCCAGTACTTC.

This clonotype was seen repeatedly, ten times or more. This chain joins TRBV5-1 and TRBJ2-7; D is perhaps TRBD2 (5 bases). CDR3 length: 15 amino acids. Germline V gene sequence: CDR1 SGHRS, CDR2 YFSETQ. The V and J ends lost 1 base and 1 base respectively, with 12 bases between them. CDR3 in amino acids: CASSLPERGSYEQYF. CDR3 DNA: TGCGCCAGCAGCTTGCCAGAGAGAGGGTCCTACGAGCAGTACTTC.

The chain has TRBV6-2 or TRBV6-3 and TRBJ2-1, with 13 bases aligning to TRBD2. V lost 8 bases to trimming and J lost 0 bases; unmatched junction nucleotides: 13. This CDR3 has 19 amino acids. Germline V lookup: CDR1 MNHEY, CDR2 SVGEGT. CDR3: CASEIRRLAGGRSYNEQFF. The CDR3 coding sequence is TGTGCCAGCGAGATACGGAGACTAGCGGGGGGCCGCTCCTACAATGAGCAGTTCTTC.

This clonotype occurred a few times. This chain links TRBV20-1 with TRBJ2-5; no definite D call. V lost 0 bases and J lost 0, with 8 bases in between. Germline CDR1 DFQATT, CDR2 SNEGSKA (reference sequence). The CDR3 loop spans 14 amino acids. CDR3 region: CSARDLLNQETQYF. The CDR3 coding sequence is TGCAGTGCTAGAGATTTACTTAACCAAGAGACCCAGTACTTC.

CDR3 in DNA: TGTGCCAGCAGCGTAGAGGAGGACAATGAGCAGTTCTTC. It yields the protein CASSVEEDNEQFF. The V and J genes are TRBV9 and TRBJ2-1, with D possibly TRBD2 on 5 matching bases. Per the germline V gene, CDR1 is SGDLS and CDR2 is YYNGEE. With 0 bases removed from V and 5 bases from J, the gap between germline ends came to 6 bases. This CDR3 region has 13 residues.

V usage is TRBV6-5 and J usage is TRBJ1-6; TRBD1 aligns across 8 bases. The ends lost 0 bases at V and 8 bases at J; junction bases unmatched: 6. This CDR3 region has 16 residues. Germline V gene lookup returns CDR1 MNHEY and CDR2 SVGAGI. CDR3 DNA sequence: TGTGCCAGCAGTTACTCAAACAGGGGGACGCATTCACCCCTCCACTTT. Its protein is CASSYSNRGTHSPLHF.

V usage is TRBV20-1 and J usage is TRBJ2-5; 8 bases agree with TRBD2. CDR3 length: 15 amino acids. V shed 2 bases and J 5 bases; nucleotides not matched to a gene: 10. Germline loops: CDR1 DFQATT, CDR2 SNEGSKA (reference sequence). CDR3 loop: CSARSQGLATETQYF. CDR3 nucleotide sequence: TGCAGTGCTAGATCCCAAGGACTAGCCACGGAGACCCAGTACTTC.

This chain links TRBV6-1 with TRBJ1-2; TRBD1 might be the D (6 bases). V was pared by 6 bases and J by 0 bases, with 14 bases between. This CDR3 is built from 15 residues. Germline-derived CDR1 and CDR2 are MNHNS and SASEGT. CDR3 DNA sequence: TGTGCCAGCAGAGAACAGGGATTAGCTAACTATGGCTACACCTTC. Translated, it gives CASREQGLANYGYTF.

At least ten counts were recorded for this clonotype. The chain combines TRBV24-1 with TRBJ1-2; unclear D gene. The CDR3 is 15 amino acids. Germline V CDR1 and CDR2: KGHDR, SFDVKD. Trimming stripped 0 bases from V and 8 bases from J, with 15 bases between. The chain's CDR3 is CATSDLKGMYGGYTF. The CDR3 coding sequence is TGTGCCACCAGTGATTTGAAGGGAATGTATGGCGGCTACACCTTC.

This sequence joins TRBV4-3 and TRBJ2-5; 13 positions match TRBD2. The CDR3 covers 18 residues. Germline CDR1 is LGHNA and CDR2 is YSLEER. V was clipped by 0 bases and J by 4 bases; unmatched bases: 8. CDR3 region: CASSQDRTTSGGLETQYF. The CDR3 DNA reads TGCGCCAGCAGCCAAGATCGGACGACTAGCGGGGGGCTAGAGACCCAGTACTTC.